What follows are 24 T cell receptor beta chains derived from one specimen sequenced in a study of T cell responses to AZD1222 COVID-19 vaccine. TCRdb's table, derived via immunoSEQ multiplex PCR, lists solely in-frame clones and lacks some. Among approximately 74,000 clones listed, 80% to 90% were seen once. This specimen was peripheral blood, taken on day 0 of AZD1222 vaccination. Receptor source: an adult in good health.

The chain joins TRBV28 to TRBJ1-2, with D unclear. CDR3 length: 11 residues. The V gene's germline CDR1 is MDHEN and CDR2 SYDVKM. The V end was cut by 11 bases, the J end by 2 bases, with 9 bases between. This CDR3 reads CAAQANYGYTF. As DNA, the CDR3 is TGTGCCGCCCAGGCCAACTATGGCTACACCTTC.

This sequence joins TRBV28 and TRBJ1-4; D is uncertain. This CDR3 comprises 11 residues. The germline V gene has CDR1 MDHEN and CDR2 SYDVKM. Trimming took 2 bases from V and 8 from J, leaving 3 bases between them. CDR3 amino acids: CASSLREKLFF. CDR3 nucleotide sequence: TGTGCCAGCAGTTTACGGGAAAAACTGTTTTTT.

The chain is built from TRBV28 and TRBJ1-1, with no clear D. V was cut by 2 bases and J by 4 bases, with 8 bases left in between. This CDR3 is 13 amino acids long. CDR1 is MDHEN, CDR2 SYDVKM, per germline. CDR3 in DNA: TGTGCCAGCAGTTTAGACTCTGTCACTGAAGCTTTCTTT. Amino acid sequence: CASSLDSVTEAFF.

This sequence joins TRBV19 and TRBJ1-1; 7 bases match TRBD1. V dropped 3 bases and J dropped 0; count of bases not matched to a gene: 4. Germline V lookup: CDR1 LNHDA, CDR2 SQIVND (reference sequence). The CDR3 has 15 amino acids. As DNA, the CDR3 is TGTGCCAGTAGTATTTTGACAGGGATGAACACTGAAGCTTTCTTT. Its translation is CASSILTGMNTEAFF.

The V and J genes are TRBV10-3 and TRBJ1-6, with 8 nucleotides matching TRBD1. CDR1 is ENHRY, CDR2 SYGVKD, per germline. The J segment lost 9 bases and the V segment lost 2 bases, leaving 9 bases of the junction unmatched. The CDR3 consists of 16 residues. This chain's CDR3 is CAISEARTGQGSPLHF. The CDR3 DNA reads as TGTGCCATCAGTGAGGCCCGGACAGGGCAAGGTTCACCCCTCCACTTT.

The chain carries TRBV7-6 and TRBJ1-3; D remains ambiguous. CDR3 length: 15 residues. V lost 1 base and J lost 2, with 9 bases in between. The germline CDR1 and CDR2 sequences are SGHVS and FNYEAQ. The CDR3: CASSLVARAGNTIYF. The CDR3 DNA follows: TGTGCCAGCAGCTTAGTTGCCCGCGCTGGAAACACCATATATTTT.

This clone occurred a few times. This chain connects TRBV7-6 to TRBJ1-3, with no clear D. Germline-derived CDR1 and CDR2 are SGHVS and FNYEAQ. The CDR3 covers 15 residues. Between the trimmed V and J ends, which lost 6 bases and 1 base, there was a span of 13 bases. CDR3 DNA: TGTGCCAGCAGTCTTGAGTGGGGTTCTGGAAACACCATATATTTT. It encodes CASSLEWGSGNTIYF.

The chain recombines TRBV6-4 with TRBJ2-3, with 9 bases fitting TRBD2. Per germline, CDR1 MRHNA and CDR2 SNTAGT. Trimming cost V 4 bases and J 3 bases; bases outside gene matches: 8. The length of the CDR3 is 16 residues. CDR3 nucleotide sequence: TGTGCCAGCAGTGCCCAGGGACTAGCATCGACAGATACGCAGTATTTT. It specifies CASSAQGLASTDTQYF.

The rearrangement uses TRBV5-1 and TRBJ2-7, with D possibly TRBD2 on 5 matching bases. The ends were cut back, 4 bases at V and 5 bases at J, with 13 bases in the middle. The germline V gene has CDR1 SGHRS and CDR2 YFSETQ. The CDR3 is 13 amino acids. This CDR3 reads CASSRATRDEQYF. For the CDR3, the DNA is TGCGCCAGCAGCAGGGCAACTAGAGACGAGCAGTACTTC.

The chain combines TRBV5-6 with TRBJ2-2, with 8 bases identical to TRBD2. There are 16 residues in the CDR3. The trim removed 0 bases at V and 7 bases at J, leaving 8 bases unmatched. Looked up from germline, CDR1 is SGHDT and CDR2 is YYEEEE. The CDR3 region is CASSLDLAGSVGELFF. The DNA of the CDR3 is TGTGCCAGCAGCTTGGATTTAGCGGGGTCCGTCGGGGAGCTGTTTTTT.

The V call is TRBV27, the J call TRBJ2-7, with 11 positions matching TRBD2. V lost 7 bases to trimming and J lost 2 bases; unmatched junction nucleotides: 7. Germline assignment: CDR1 MNHEY and CDR2 SMNVEV (reference sequence). The CDR3 totals 15 residues. The CDR3, as DNA: TGTGCCAGCATGGAAGGACTAGCGGGTACCTACGAGCAGTACTTC. Amino acid sequence: CASMEGLAGTYEQYF.

The gene calls are TRBV12-3 or TRBV12-4 and TRBJ2-1; D is undetermined. The CDR3 is 12 residues long. Trimming pared 4 bases from V and 9 bases from J, leaving 10 bases between. Written as DNA, the CDR3 is TGTGCCAGCAGTTCCTCTTATAGTGAGCAGTTCTTC. As protein: CASSSSYSEQFF.

This chain links TRBV19 with TRBJ1-2; TRBD1 might be the D (5 bases). The CDR3 runs to 15 residues. Germline V lookup: CDR1 LNHDA, CDR2 SQIVND (reference sequence). V lost 7 bases to trimming and J lost 1 base, with 16 bases between them. CDR3 DNA: TGTGCCAGTACTTGGGGGAATGGTCTTAACTATGGCTACACCTTC. Translated: CASTWGNGLNYGYTF.

The chain employs TRBV6-2 or TRBV6-3 and TRBJ2-1; 11 nucleotides line up with TRBD2. CDR1 MNHEY and CDR2 SVGEGT come from the germline V gene. J was trimmed by 2 bases and V by 7 bases; bases with no gene match: 16. CDR3 length: 19 amino acids. CDR3 residues: CASTPRGSLAGGPYNEQFF. CDR3 DNA sequence: TGTGCCAGCACCCCGAGAGGAAGTCTAGCGGGAGGCCCCTACAATGAGCAGTTCTTC.

The chain couples TRBV18 to TRBJ1-1; D unresolved. Germline values: CDR1 KGHSH, CDR2 LQKENI. Trimming removed 6 bases from V and 0 bases from J, with 11 bases in between. The CDR3 contains 14 residues. The CDR3 reads CASSMDGMNTEAFF. CDR3 nucleotides: TGTGCCAGCTCGATGGACGGCATGAACACTGAAGCTTTCTTT.

This clone was seen only once. In DNA, the CDR3 is TGTGCCAGCAGTGATGACAGGGGATACAACAATGAGCAGTTCTTC. Residues: CASSDDRGYNNEQFF. V is TRBV6-1 and J is TRBJ2-1; TRBD1 agrees at 8 bases. Germline V CDR1 and CDR2: MNHNS, SASEGT. The CDR3 spans 15 residues. V gave up 3 bases and J gave up 5 bases; unmatched junction bases: 6.

The sample holds one count of this clone. The V call is TRBV7-9, the J call TRBJ1-5, with 8 nucleotides matching TRBD1. The V gene's germline CDR1 is SEHNR and CDR2 FQNEAQ (reference sequence). The CDR3 length is 16 residues. Germline trimming cut 3 bases from V and 4 bases from J; bases unmatched to any gene: 8. CDR3 loop: CASSFFAGGSNQPQHF. The CDR3, as DNA: TGTGCCAGCAGCTTTTTTGCAGGGGGCTCTAATCAGCCCCAGCATTTT.

The chain is built from TRBV29-1 and TRBJ2-7; TRBD1 matches 9 bases. Germline V gives CDR1 SQVTM, CDR2 ANQGSEA. With V trimmed by 6 bases and J by 4 bases, 4 bases remained unmatched. This CDR3 has 12 amino acids. CDR3 loop: CSVGDRVYEQYF. CDR3 DNA sequence: TGCAGCGTGGGGGACAGGGTTTACGAGCAGTACTTC.

The chain carries TRBV2 and TRBJ2-3; TRBD2 matches at 11 bases. V trimming: 0 bases; J trimming: 3 bases; junction bases outside the gene matches: 5. The CDR3 extends over 17 amino acids. Looked up from germline, CDR1 is SNHLY and CDR2 is FYNNEI. CDR3 amino acids: CASSEAPGTSGTDTQYF. The CDR3 nucleotides are TGTGCCAGCAGTGAAGCGCCAGGGACTAGCGGAACAGATACGCAGTATTTT.

The V call is TRBV7-2, the J call TRBJ1-5; 9 nucleotides line up with TRBD1. After removal of 4 bases from V and 3 bases from J, the junction contained 4 bases not matched to a gene. This CDR3 contains 15 residues. In germline, CDR1 is SGHTA, CDR2 FQGNSA. In DNA form, the CDR3 reads TGTGCCAGCAGCTGGACAGGGGTCAACAATCAGCCCCAGCATTTT. This gives the protein CASSWTGVNNQPQHF.

This sequence joins TRBV30 and TRBJ2-6; TRBD1 matches at 11 bases. This CDR3 has 17 residues. Germline V gives CDR1 GTSNPN, CDR2 SVGIG (reference sequence). The trim removed 4 bases at V and 0 bases at J, leaving 5 bases unmatched. The CDR3 loop is CAWTGQGVISGANVLTF. The CDR3 bases are TGTGCCTGGACGGGACAGGGGGTAATCTCTGGGGCCAACGTCCTGACTTTC.

The rearrangement links TRBV30 to TRBJ2-7; D is unclear. CDR1 and CDR2 from the germline V gene are GTSNPN and SVGIG (reference sequence). V lost 4 bases and J 7 bases, leaving 17 bases between the germline ends. This CDR3 region has 13 residues. The CDR3 reads CAWKEWASVEQYF. CDR3 nucleotides: TGTGCCTGGAAGGAGTGGGCGTCTGTGGAGCAGTACTTC.

The rearrangement links TRBV7-3 to TRBJ2-6, with 14 positions matching TRBD2. The CDR3 consists of 19 residues. CDR1 is SGHTA and CDR2 is FQGTGA in the germline V gene. The V gene end was trimmed by 4 bases and the J gene end by 2 bases; junction bases not matched to a gene: 7. CDR3 residues: CASSSHRLAGGPGANVLTF. CDR3 bases: TGTGCCAGCAGCTCCCACCGACTAGCGGGAGGGCCTGGGGCCAACGTCCTGACTTTC.

The rearrangement joins TRBV6-6 to TRBJ1-6; 12 bases agree with TRBD1. Trimming cost V 5 bases and J 10 bases; bases outside gene matches: 6. The CDR3 is made up of 15 amino acids. Germline V CDR1 and CDR2: MNHNY, SVGAGI (reference sequence). CDR3 region: CASSGGQGARSPLHF. Here the CDR3 DNA reads TGTGCCAGCAGTGGGGGACAGGGGGCTCGATCACCCCTCCACTTT.